Listed below are T cell receptor beta chains from one sample, sequenced in a study of cytomegalovirus exposure and HLA in healthy donors. The protocol was immunoSEQ multiplex PCR, while the TCRdb copy is restricted to in-frame clones and leaves out a portion. The sample lists approximately 120,000 clones, around 77% occurring once. The source material was PBMCs. These receptors all come from a man over 45 in good health and CMV-seronegative. CDR3s include the opening cysteine and the closing phenylalanine or tryptophan. A D gene is named only where the DNA matches it firmly. Clone size is shown for a subset of rows, as once, few, many or a class of expanded clone.

clone_size j_call v_call d_call cdr3_nt cdr3_aa
. TRBJ2-7 TRBV25-1 . TGTGCCAGCAGTGTCCCAGGGCGCTCCTACGAGCAGTACTTC CASSVPGRSYEQYF
. TRBJ1-4 TRBV28 . TGTGCCAGCAGTTTTCGGGAAAAACTGTTTTTT CASSFREKLFF
. TRBJ2-1 TRBV10-3 TRBD1 TGTGCCATCAGTGGAGGACAGGGCTCCTACAATGAGCAGTTCTTC CAISGGQGSYNEQFF
few TRBJ2-6 TRBV5-1 . TGCGCCAGCAGCCCCGGAGGTGCAGGGGTAGCTGGGGCCAACGTCCTGACTTTC CASSPGGAGVAGANVLTF
. TRBJ1-1 TRBV7-9 TRBD1 TGTGCCAGCAGTCCGGCAGGGGGGATGAACACTGAAGCTTTCTTT CASSPAGGMNTEAFF
. TRBJ2-5 TRBV2 . TGTGCCAGCAGTATCTCAACAGGCCAAGAGACCCAGTACTTC CASSISTGQETQYF
. TRBJ2-2 TRBV27 TRBD2 TGTGCCAGCAGTTTAGGGACTAGCGGGACCGGGGAGCTGTTTTTT CASSLGTSGTGELFF
. TRBJ1-5 TRBV6-1 . TGTGCCAGCAGTGAAGCGGGCCAGGGCTATCAGCCCCAGCATTTT CASSEAGQGYQPQHF
. TRBJ1-1 TRBV5-1 . TGCGCCAGCAGCTTGGGACAGGAAGCTTTCTTT CASSLGQEAFF
many TRBJ2-5 TRBV21-1 . TGTGCCAGCAGCAAAGAGGGACAGGGTCTTGAGACCCAGTACTTC CASSKEGQGLETQYF
. TRBJ2-3 TRBV10-3 . TGTGCCATCAGCCGGGACTTGAGGGGCACAGATACGCAGTATTTT CAISRDLRGTDTQYF
. TRBJ1-2 TRBV18 TRBD1 TGTGCCAGCTCACCAATAGACTATAGGACAGGGACCTCCTATGGCTACACCTTC CASSPIDYRTGTSYGYTF
. TRBJ2-3 TRBV20-1 . TGCAGTGCCCCGCGGGGAGATACGCAGTATTTT CSAPRGDTQYF
. TRBJ1-3 TRBV7-9 TRBD1 TGTGCCAGCAGCATCTCCTCAGGGGGCTCTGGAAACACCATATATTTT CASSISSGGSGNTIYF
. TRBJ2-5 TRBV6-1 . TGTGCCAGCAGTGAACAGGGGGGTACAGAGACCCAGTACTTC CASSEQGGTETQYF
. TRBJ2-1 TRBV30 . TGTGCCTTCGGGAGCAACAATGAGCAGTTCTTC CAFGSNNEQFF
. TRBJ2-7 TRBV5-1 . TGCGCCAGCAGCTTGAACGTGGGCAGGGCCTCCTACGAGCAGTACTTC CASSLNVGRASYEQYF
. TRBJ1-1 TRBV14 . TGTGCCAGCAGTATGAACACTGAAGCTTTCTTT CASSMNTEAFF
once TRBJ2-2 TRBV7-2 . TGTGCCAGCAGCTTATCCGCCGGGGAGCTGTTTTTT CASSLSAGELFF
. TRBJ2-7 TRBV5-8 . TGTGCCAGCAGCTTACAGCCAAATAACTACGAGCAGTACTTC CASSLQPNNYEQYF
. TRBJ2-2 TRBV9 TRBD2 TGTGCCAGCAGCGTAGCTAGCGGCCAGGGAGGGGAGCTGTTTTTT CASSVASGQGGELFF
. TRBJ1-1 TRBV10-3 . TGTGCCACGCGGACCAGGGCGGATCAGGGGGAAGCTTTCTTT CATRTRADQGEAFF
few TRBJ2-7 TRBV10-1 TRBD2 TGCGCCAGCAGTCCTCGGAGGGCGGGAGCCTACGAGCAGTACTTC CASSPRRAGAYEQYF
. TRBJ2-7 TRBV6-5 TRBD2 TGTGCCAGCAGTAGAGCGGGAGACGGCTACGAGCAGTACTTC CASSRAGDGYEQYF
. TRBJ2-3 TRBV2 TRBD2 TGTGCCAGCGGGGGGACTAGCGGCACAGATACGCAGTATTTT CASGGTSGTDTQYF
. TRBJ1-2 TRBV6-5 . TGTGCCAGCAGTAAGGGACAAGGCTACACCTTC CASSKGQGYTF
. TRBJ2-1 TRBV7-8 TRBD2 TGTGCCAGCAGCCCCGGGACTAGCGGGCAAAATGAGCAGTTCTTC CASSPGTSGQNEQFF
. TRBJ2-2 TRBV10-3 . TGTGCCATCAGTGAGTCTGCGGGACAGACCACCGGGGAGCTGTTTTTT CAISESAGQTTGELFF
. TRBJ2-7 TRBV5-1 TRBD2 TGCGCCAGCAGCTCGGCGGGAGGGCGCTTTGGGGAGCAGTACTTC CASSSAGGRFGEQYF